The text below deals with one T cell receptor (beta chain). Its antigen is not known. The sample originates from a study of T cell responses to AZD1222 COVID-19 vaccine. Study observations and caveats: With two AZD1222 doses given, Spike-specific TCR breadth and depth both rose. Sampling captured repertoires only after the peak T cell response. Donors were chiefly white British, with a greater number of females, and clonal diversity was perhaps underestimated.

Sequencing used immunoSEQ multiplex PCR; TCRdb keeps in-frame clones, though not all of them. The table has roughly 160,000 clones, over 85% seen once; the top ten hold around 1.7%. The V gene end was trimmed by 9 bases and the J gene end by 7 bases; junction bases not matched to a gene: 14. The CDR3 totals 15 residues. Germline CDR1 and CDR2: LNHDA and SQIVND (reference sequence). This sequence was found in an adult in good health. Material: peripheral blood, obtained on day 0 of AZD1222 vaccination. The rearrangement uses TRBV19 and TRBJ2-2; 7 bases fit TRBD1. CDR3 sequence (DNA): TGTGCCAGCAGACGCCGGGACAGCCTGGACGGGGAGCTGTTTTTT. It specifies CASRRRDSLDGELFF.